One sample yielded the 2 T cell receptor beta chains listed below, sequenced in a study of cytomegalovirus exposure and HLA in healthy donors (dated by TCRdb to 2016 to 2017). The library was obtained by the immunoSEQ multiplex PCR assay. For the multiplex PCR, a mixture combining 60 forward primers for TCR Vbeta segments and 13 reverse primers for TCR Jbeta segments was used. Entries here come from immuneACCESS through TCRdb and include only in-frame sequences with V and J called. Some clones fail to appear in such tables; in the studies checked, an unresolved V gene covers under half of the shortfall, and the cause of the remainder is unknown. Within this sample are more than 150,000 clones, with over 60% of them counted one time only. The ten most abundant clones make up around 1.6% of the sample. What was sequenced was PBMCs. These receptors were taken from a man between 18 and 29 years old in good health and CMV-seronegative.

V usage is TRBV7-3 and J usage is TRBJ2-5, with D perhaps TRBD2 (6 bases). This CDR3 is 13 amino acids long. V lost 4 bases to trimming and J lost 7 bases, with 13 bases between them. Germline values: CDR1 SGHTA, CDR2 FQGTGA. CDR3 loop: CASSYGPAGTQYF. CDR3 nucleotide sequence: TGTGCCAGCAGCTACGGACCAGCGGGGACCCAGTACTTC.

This clone has only a few counts. The chain is built from TRBV4-1 and TRBJ1-1; weak D call: TRBD1 (6 bases). This CDR3 is 15 amino acids long. CDR1 is MGHRA and CDR2 is YSYEKL in the germline V gene. Trimming removed 3 bases from V and 3 bases from J, with 14 bases in between. The CDR3 is CASSHEGVGDTEAFF. The CDR3, as DNA: TGCGCCAGCAGCCATGAGGGGGTGGGGGACACTGAAGCTTTCTTT.